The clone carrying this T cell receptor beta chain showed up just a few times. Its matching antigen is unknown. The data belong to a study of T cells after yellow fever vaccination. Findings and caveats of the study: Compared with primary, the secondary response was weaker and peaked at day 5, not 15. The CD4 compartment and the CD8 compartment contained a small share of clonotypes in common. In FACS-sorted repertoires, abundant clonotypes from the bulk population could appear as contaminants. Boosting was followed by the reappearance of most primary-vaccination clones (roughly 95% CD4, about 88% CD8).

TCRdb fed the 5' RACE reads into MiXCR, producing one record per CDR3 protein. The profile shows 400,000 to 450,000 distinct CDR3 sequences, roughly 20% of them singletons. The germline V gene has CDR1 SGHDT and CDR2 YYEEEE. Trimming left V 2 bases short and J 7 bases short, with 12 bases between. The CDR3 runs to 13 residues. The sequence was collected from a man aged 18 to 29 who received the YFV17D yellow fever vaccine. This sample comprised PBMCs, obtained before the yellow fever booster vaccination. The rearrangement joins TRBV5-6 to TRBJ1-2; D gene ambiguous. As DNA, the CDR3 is TGTGCCAGCAGCTTCCTGCAGGAGCTTGGCTACACCTTC. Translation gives CASSFLQELGYTF.